The clone carrying this TCR beta chain was detected ten times or more. This CDR3 spans 18 amino acids. V shed 11 bases and J 5 bases; nucleotides not matched to a gene: 21. From germline, CDR1 is SGHTA and CDR2 FQGNSA. Using RNA transcripts, the TCR beta CDR3 regions were amplified. Second-round multiplex PCR came after first-round RT-PCR with HTBI primers. TCRdb redid the calling of the multiplex PCR reads with MiXCR, one entry per CDR3 protein. Of 450,000 to 600,000 distinct CDR3 sequences detected, 39% appear once; the ten largest clones hold about 4.1%. The sample is drawn from a study of Graves' ophthalmopathy and Graves' hyperthyroidism.

The TCR was taken from an adult man with Graves' hyperthyroidism. The specimen was peripheral blood or thyroid tissue (not recorded which). The chain is built from TRBV7-2 and TRBJ1-2; 12 bases line up with TRBD1. The CDR3 loop is CAVGLKPGQGAKIYGYTF. DNA for the CDR3: TGTGCCGTAGGTCTCAAACCGGGACAGGGGGCCAAAATTTATGGCTACACCTTC.